This T cell receptor (beta chain) comes out of a study of graft-versus-host responses after intestinal transplantation. CDR3 size: 12 residues. Germline values: CDR1 MNHEY, CDR2 SVGAGI. The V end was cut by 8 bases, the J end by 5 bases, with 12 bases between. Findings and limits, study-wide: Graft-donor T cell macrochimerism coincided with high graft-versus-host to host-versus-graft clonal ratios in allografts. Among recipient marrow samples, GvH clones were found; some appeared first in ileum or blood.

Turning to this clone: Antigen unknown.

Sequenced by immunoSEQ multiplex PCR; TCRdb stores in-frame clones only, minus some. The data contain about 15,000 clones, approximately 62% of them seen just once; the ten biggest clones take up roughly 13%. Grafts had their tissue processed, releasing intraepithelial and lamina propria lymphocytes. Specimen: ileum tissue, collected 524 days after transplant. The J gene is TRBJ1-1, the V gene TRBV6-5; D remains unclear. The sequence was collected from a human patient who received an intestinal transplant, so some T cells may come from the graft donor. CDR3 sequence: CASGAGETEAFF. The CDR3 DNA sequence: TGTGCCAGCGGAGCCGGGGAAACTGAAGCTTTCTTT.